These T cell receptor beta chains were read from a single sample in a study of blood T cell repertoires in COVID-19. Sequencing used immunoSEQ multiplex PCR; TCRdb keeps in-frame clones, though not all of them. The sample has roughly 140,000 clones; 60% to 80% are singletons. Sequencing used peripheral blood. The receptors come from a man aged 50 to 60 with active or convalescent COVID-19. Both conserved end residues are part of each CDR3. Each record gives: J gene, V gene, D gene, clone size, CDR3 DNA, CDR3 protein. A D gene is named only where the DNA matches it firmly. Clone size appears in some rows only: once, few, many, or a class for an expanded clone.

TRBJ2-1	TRBV9	TRBD2	-	TGTGCCAGCAGCTCCCCCGGGCCCCTAGCGGGGGTAAGCTCCTACAATGAGCAGTTCTTC	CASSSPGPLAGVSSYNEQFF
TRBJ2-1	TRBV5-8	-	-	TGTGCCAGCAGGCTAACCCATGAGCAGTTCTTC	CASRLTHEQFF
TRBJ1-3	TRBV28	TRBD1	-	TGTGCCAGCAGCCGGGGGACAGCTGGAAACACCATATATTTT	CASSRGTAGNTIYF
TRBJ1-1	TRBV6-5	TRBD1	once	TGTGCCAGCAGACTGGACAGGGGGAATGAAGCTTTCTTT	CASRLDRGNEAFF
TRBJ1-6	TRBV10-1	-	-	TGCGGGGTACCCGGGGGTTCACCCCTCCACTTT	CGVPGGSPLHF
TRBJ2-1	TRBV9	-	few	TGTGCCAGCAGCTCCAACAGACTAGGCGGAGGGAATGAGCAGTTCTTC	CASSSNRLGGGNEQFF
TRBJ1-2	TRBV28	TRBD1	-	TGTGCCAGCAGCCCCGGGACAGGGGGCTTCTATGGCTACACCTTC	CASSPGTGGFYGYTF
TRBJ2-1	TRBV9	TRBD2	-	TGTGCCAGCAGCGTAAGGCGGGAGAGGTACGGCGATGAGCAGTTCTTC	CASSVRRERYGDEQFF
TRBJ2-5	TRBV4-1	TRBD2	-	TGCGCCAGCAGCCAAGTACACCTGGGGGGCGGGGGGCAAGAGACCCAGTACTTC	CASSQVHLGGGGQETQYF
TRBJ2-5	TRBV5-6	-	-	TGTGCCAGCAGCTTGGGGGTCGGGGTACAAGAGACCCAGTACTTC	CASSLGVGVQETQYF
TRBJ2-7	TRBV6-4	TRBD2	-	TGTGCCAGCAGTGTGCTAGCGGGAGCAGGATCCGAGCAGTACTTC	CASSVLAGAGSEQYF
TRBJ2-1	TRBV13	TRBD2	-	TGTGCCAGCAGCCCCGGACTAGCGCGAATCTACAATGAGCAGTTCTTC	CASSPGLARIYNEQFF
TRBJ2-7	TRBV5-1	TRBD2	-	TGCGCCAGCAGATGGGGAGCGGGAGAACCTTTAAGCTCCTACGAGCAGTACTTC	CASRWGAGEPLSSYEQYF
TRBJ1-4	TRBV30	-	-	TGTGCCTGGAGTTCTGGGGGGGGTACTAATGAAAAACTGTTTTTT	CAWSSGGGTNEKLFF
TRBJ2-5	TRBV10-3	-	-	TGTGCCATCAGTGAGTCGAGTCCTAGCTTCGAGACCCAGTACTTC	CAISESSPSFETQYF
TRBJ2-7	TRBV27	-	-	TGTGCCAGCAGTTTCGGGCAGGGCGGATACGAGCAGTACTTC	CASSFGQGGYEQYF
TRBJ2-7	TRBV29-1	TRBD1	-	TGCAGCGCCGATTCAAGGACAGGGGGCGAGCAGTACTTC	CSADSRTGGEQYF
TRBJ2-2	TRBV3-1/TRBV3-2	-	-	TGTGCCAGCAGCCCACCCTGGGGCACCACCGGGGAGCTGTTTTTT	CASSPPWGTTGELFF
TRBJ2-4	TRBV4-1	TRBD2	-	TGCGCCAGCAGCCAACCAACTAGCGGGAGTAACATTCAGTACTTC	CASSQPTSGSNIQYF